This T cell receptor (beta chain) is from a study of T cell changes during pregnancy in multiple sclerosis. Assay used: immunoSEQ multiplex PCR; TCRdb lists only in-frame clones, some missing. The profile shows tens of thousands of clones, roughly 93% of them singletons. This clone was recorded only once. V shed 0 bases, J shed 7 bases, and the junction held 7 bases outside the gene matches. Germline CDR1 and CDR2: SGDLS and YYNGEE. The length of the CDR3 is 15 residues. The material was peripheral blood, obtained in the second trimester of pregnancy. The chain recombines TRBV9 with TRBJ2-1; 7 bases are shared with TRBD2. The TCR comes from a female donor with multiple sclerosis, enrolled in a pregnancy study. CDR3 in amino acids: CASSVGVGGMNEQFF. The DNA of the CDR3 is TGTGCCAGCAGCGTAGGTGTGGGGGGGATGAATGAGCAGTTCTTC.